The T cell receptor (beta chain) described here comes from a study of beta chain features in type 1 diabetes. The CDR3 length is 14 residues. The V segment lost 0 bases and the J segment 3 bases; nucleotides outside the gene matches: 2. Germline assignment: CDR1 SGDLS and CDR2 YYNGEE. Study-level findings and limits: TCRB CDR3s from Type 1 diabetes patients were moderately but significantly shorter in all four CD4+ subsets.

In this sample, this clone turned up a few times. The antigen is unknown. Expressed TCRB transcripts got sequenced, as all isolated RNA was reverse transcribed. Sequenced by immunoSEQ multiplex PCR; TCRdb stores in-frame clones only, minus some. The data hold hundreds of thousands of clones, with over 12% observed a single time. The specimen was naive CD4+ T cells from blood. This sequence originates from a young man with type 1 diabetes. The V gene is TRBV9, the J gene TRBJ2-7; 8 bases are shared with TRBD2. In DNA form, the CDR3 reads TGTGCCAGCAGCGTAGGACTAGCGATCTACGAGCAGTACTTC. This codes for CASSVGLAIYEQYF.